This T cell receptor (beta chain) was recorded in a study of shared T cell receptors in the human thymus. CDR1 is SGHNT, CDR2 YENEEA, per germline. V was clipped by 1 base and J by 4 bases; unmatched bases: 6. The CDR3 spans 15 residues. Produced via immunoSEQ multiplex PCR; TCRdb's table is partial and in-frame only. The table lists fewer than 700,000 clones, 88% of them singletons. This sample was also put to use in a study of human thymus T cells. That paper states: Donors were healthy Finnish babies undergoing corrective operations for congenital heart defects.

J is TRBJ2-7 and V is TRBV11-3; 8 bases line up with TRBD1. Sequenced sample: thymocytes. The sequence derives from a boy younger than two with a congenital heart defect. CDR3 DNA: TGTGCCAGCAGCTTAGGGACAGGGCGTATATACGAGCAGTACTTC. Its protein product is CASSLGTGRIYEQYF. The full variable domain, rest sourced from reference TRBV11-3 and TRBJ2-7, is EAGVVQSPRYKIIEKKQPVAFWCNPISGHNTLYWYLQNLGQGPELLIRYENEEAVDDSQLPKDRFSAERLKGVDSTLKIQPAELGDSAVYLCASSLGTGRIYEQYFGPGTRLTVT.